These T cell receptor beta chains were read from a single sample in a study of blood T cell repertoires in COVID-19. Generated by immunoSEQ multiplex PCR, the TCRdb table keeps only in-frame clones and is missing some. Found here are more than 150,000 clones, approximately 86% of them singletons; the top ten hold about 2.5%. Sequencing input: peripheral blood. The receptors were sampled from a woman aged 70-85 years with acute or convalescent COVID-19. Each CDR3 is given with its conserved first and last residue. A D gene is named only where the DNA matches it firmly. Clone size is stated in some rows and not others, as once, few, many or a class when expanded.

d_call | j_call | clone_size | v_call | cdr3_nt | cdr3_aa
. | TRBJ1-1 | . | TRBV6-4 | TGTGCCAGCAGTCAACAGGAGAACACTGAAGCTTTCTTT | CASSQQENTEAFF
. | TRBJ2-5 | . | TRBV11-2 | TGTGCCAGCAGCTTAGATGGGGGGGAGACCCAGTACTTC | CASSLDGGETQYF
. | TRBJ1-1 | few | TRBV18 | TGTGCCTCCGCTCACCAAGGTGGTAGCCAGAACACTGAAGCTTTCTTT | CASAHQGGSQNTEAFF
TRBD1 | TRBJ2-1 | . | TRBV19 | TGTGCCAGTAGTGTTGACAGGGCGTACAATGAGCAGTTCTTC | CASSVDRAYNEQFF
TRBD1 | TRBJ1-5 | . | TRBV7-9 | TGTGCCAGCAGCGGACAGGGGGAGAATCAGCCCCAGCATTTT | CASSGQGENQPQHF
TRBD1 | TRBJ2-1 | . | TRBV19 | TGTGCCAGTAGTGGGGACAGGGGCAATGAGCAGTTCTTC | CASSGDRGNEQFF
. | TRBJ1-5 | . | TRBV28 | TGTGCCAGCAGTTCGGTTCAGCCCCAGCATTTT | CASSSVQPQHF
. | TRBJ1-2 | . | TRBV3-1/TRBV3-2 | TGTGCCAGCAGCCCCCTTTATGGTACAGCTAGCTACACCTTC | CASSPLYGTASYTF
TRBD2 | TRBJ2-3 | . | TRBV4-3 | TGCGCCAGCAGCCAAGATTGGGCCAGCGGGGGCCCTCAAGGTACGCAGTATTTT | CASSQDWASGGPQGTQYF
TRBD2 | TRBJ2-1 | . | TRBV7-3 | TGTGCCAGTTCGACTAGCGGGGGTTACAATGAGCAGTTCTTC | CASSTSGGYNEQFF
. | TRBJ1-6 | . | TRBV2 | TGTGCCAGCAGTCCAGGAGCCCGAAGAGGGAATTCACCCCTCCACTTT | CASSPGARRGNSPLHF
. | TRBJ1-1 | . | TRBV28 | TGTGCCAGCAGACCCACTGTGAACACTGAAGCTTTCTTT | CASRPTVNTEAFF
TRBD1 | TRBJ1-1 | . | TRBV7-9 | TGTGCCAGCAATAGGGGGACAGATGTTTCAGCTTTCTTT | CASNRGTDVSAFF
. | TRBJ2-3 | . | TRBV20-1 | TGCAGTGCTAGTCGTGGGGCGGAAGATACGCAGTATTTT | CSASRGAEDTQYF
. | TRBJ2-1 | . | TRBV15 | TGTGCCACCAGCTACGGGACATACAATGAGCAGTTCTTC | CATSYGTYNEQFF
TRBD1 | TRBJ1-2 | . | TRBV18 | TGTGCCAGCTCCTTCATCGGACAGGGCGACTATGGCTACACCTTC | CASSFIGQGDYGYTF
. | TRBJ1-2 | . | TRBV28 | TGTGCCAGCTCTCCGAGGACGGGAGGCTACACCTTC | CASSPRTGGYTF
. | TRBJ2-1 | . | TRBV11-2 | TGTGCCAGCAGCTTAGGAGGAGAGCAGTTCTTC | CASSLGGEQFF
TRBD2 | TRBJ2-1 | . | TRBV13 | TGTGCCAGCAGCCCCCCCAGCGGGGTCTCCTACAATGAGCAGTTCTTC | CASSPPSGVSYNEQFF
TRBD1 | TRBJ2-1 | . | TRBV7-9 | TGTGCCAGCAGCACCGGGACAGGGGTAAGGAATGAGCAGTTCTTC | CASSTGTGVRNEQFF
TRBD2 | TRBJ2-4 | . | TRBV20-1 | TGCAGTGCTAGTTTCACTAGCGGGGGGAGAGACATTCAGTACTTC | CSASFTSGGRDIQYF
. | TRBJ2-3 | . | TRBV28 | TGTGCCAGCAGTTTAAAGCCCGGAGATACGCAGTATTTT | CASSLKPGDTQYF
TRBD2 | TRBJ2-1 | . | TRBV28 | TGTGCCAGCAGTTCTTTAGCGGGGGTACCGGTTGGGCAGTTCTTC | CASSSLAGVPVGQFF
. | TRBJ2-5 | . | TRBV6-1 | TGTGCCAGCAGTGCCCCCGGACGGGGAAGCCAAGAGACCCAGTACTTC | CASSAPGRGSQETQYF
. | TRBJ1-1 | . | TRBV7-9 | TGTGCCAGCAGCTTAGTTGCGTCAGGCAGAGGGGGAACTGAAGCTTTCTTT | CASSLVASGRGGTEAFF
TRBD1 | TRBJ2-1 | . | TRBV18 | TGTGCCAGCTCCCCCCGCCGGGACAGGGGTACGGGACACTACAATGAGCAGTTCTTC | CASSPRRDRGTGHYNEQFF
TRBD2 | TRBJ2-1 | . | TRBV6-1 | TGTGCCAGCAGTGGACCGAAAGGGACTAGCGGGGGGGCCATCAATGAGCAGTTCTTC | CASSGPKGTSGGAINEQFF
. | TRBJ1-3 | . | TRBV4-1 | TGCGCCAGCAGCCTAGGTGGACAGACTGGAAACACCATATATTTT | CASSLGGQTGNTIYF
. | TRBJ1-1 | . | TRBV15 | TGTGCCACCAGCAGAGATGTCGGCAGGGTGAGCACTGAAGCTTTCTTT | CATSRDVGRVSTEAFF
TRBD1 | TRBJ1-1 | . | TRBV19 | TGTGCCAGTAGTTTGCAGGGGGCGACTGAAGCTTTCTTT | CASSLQGATEAFF
. | TRBJ1-4 | . | TRBV5-1 | TGCGCCAGCAGCTATGGCGGATTCACTACTGGGGAAAAACTGTTTTTT | CASSYGGFTTGEKLFF
. | TRBJ1-1 | . | TRBV7-2 | TGTGCCAGCAGCTCCCCTAATTCGGCTGAAGCTTTCTTT | CASSSPNSAEAFF
TRBD1 | TRBJ1-1 | . | TRBV2 | TGTGCCAGCAGTGAAAGGGACAGGGCTTCTGAAGCTTTCTTT | CASSERDRASEAFF
. | TRBJ1-3 | . | TRBV18 | TGTGCCAGCTCCCCTACAGGCTTCTCTGGAAACACCATATATTTT | CASSPTGFSGNTIYF
TRBD1 | TRBJ1-1 | . | TRBV6-2/TRBV6-3 | TGTGCCAGCAGTTGGGACACAGGGGGAGCTTTCTTT | CASSWDTGGAFF
TRBD1 | TRBJ1-5 | few | TRBV28 | TGTGCCAGCAGTTTTTCAGGGGGAGGTCAGCCCCAGCATTTT | CASSFSGGGQPQHF
. | TRBJ1-5 | . | TRBV28 | TGTGCCAGCAGTTTAACCGCGGTCGGCAATCAGCCCCAGCATTTT | CASSLTAVGNQPQHF
TRBD2 | TRBJ2-5 | . | TRBV7-2 | TGTGCCAGCAGCTTAAGACTAGCGGGGGAGACATACCAAGAGACCCAGTACTTC | CASSLRLAGETYQETQYF
. | TRBJ1-2 | . | TRBV6-1 | TGTGCCAGCAGTGAAGTCCAGCTAGTAGGCTACACCTTC | CASSEVQLVGYTF
. | TRBJ1-2 | . | TRBV12-3/TRBV12-4 | TGTGCCAGCAGTTTCGTTGGGGGCAAGGGGAACACCTTC | CASSFVGGKGNTF
TRBD2 | TRBJ2-5 | . | TRBV4-1 | TGCGCCAGCAGCCAAGATCGCGGAGCGGGGGGCCCAAGAGCGGCCCAGTACTTC | CASSQDRGAGGPRAAQYF
. | TRBJ1-1 | few | TRBV23-1 | TGCGCCAGCAGCCTCGGACAGCTCATGAACACTGAAGCTTTCTTT | CASSLGQLMNTEAFF
TRBD1 | TRBJ1-4 | . | TRBV28 | TGTGCCAGCAGTCCCGGGACAGCCGGTGGGGAACTGTTTTTT | CASSPGTAGGELFF
. | TRBJ1-3 | . | TRBV2 | TGTGCCAGCACTCTCCGGGAAAGACAGGCTGGAAACACCATATATTTT | CASTLRERQAGNTIYF
. | TRBJ1-4 | . | TRBV2 | TGTGCCGGACAGACGGATTATAATGAAAAACTGTTTTTT | CAGQTDYNEKLFF
. | TRBJ2-3 | . | TRBV6-5 | TGTGCCAGCAGAGCTGGAGGGGGCACAGATACGCAGTATTTT | CASRAGGGTDTQYF
TRBD1 | TRBJ2-2 | . | TRBV18 | TGTGCCAGCTCGCCGAATGACAGGGGCGGGACCGGGGAGCTGTTTTTT | CASSPNDRGGTGELFF
. | TRBJ2-5 | . | TRBV5-6 | TGTGCCAGCAGCTGGCCGGGCCGCCTAACGGGGGAGACCCAGTACTTC | CASSWPGRLTGETQYF
TRBD1 | TRBJ1-2 | . | TRBV6-5 | TGTGCCAGCAGTCGGACAGGGCTAGCTAACTATGGCTACACCTTC | CASSRTGLANYGYTF
TRBD1 | TRBJ1-2 | . | TRBV28 | TGTGCCAGCAGTTTATGGGACAGGACAAATGGCTACACCTTC | CASSLWDRTNGYTF
TRBD2 | TRBJ2-1 | once | TRBV7-2 | TGTGCCAGCAGCTTATCAGGTAGCGGGGGGGCCTATGAGCAGTTCTTC | CASSLSGSGGAYEQFF
. | TRBJ2-2 | . | TRBV19 | TGTGCCAGTAGTATTCAAACCGGGGAGCTGTTTTTT | CASSIQTGELFF
. | TRBJ2-3 | . | TRBV2 | TGTGCCAGCAGTAACAGGAGAACTAGCACAGATACGCAGTATTTT | CASSNRRTSTDTQYF
. | TRBJ1-1 | . | TRBV27 | TGTGCCAGCAGGGGTCGGGGGGGAATGAACACTGAAGCTTTCTTT | CASRGRGGMNTEAFF
. | TRBJ1-5 | . | TRBV2 | TGTGCCAGCAGTGAGAGACAAGCCCTAAATCAGCCCCAGCATTTT | CASSERQALNQPQHF
. | TRBJ2-1 | . | TRBV6-1 | TGTGCCAGCAGTGAATTCGGGACTCCTTCCGCCAATGAGCAGTTCTTC | CASSEFGTPSANEQFF
TRBD1 | TRBJ1-3 | . | TRBV18 | TGTGCCAGCTCGATCGGGACAGGGACTGGAAACACCATATATTTT | CASSIGTGTGNTIYF